A single sample is the source of the 24 T cell receptor beta chains below, sequenced in a study of blood T cells in healthy people across ages. Combining a sample-barcoded 5' primer with a J-beta primer mix, a second PCR ran for about 7 to 12 cycles. MiXCR, applied by TCRdb to the 5' RACE reads, yields one record per CDR3 protein. The sample carries fewer than 2,000,000 distinct CDR3 sequences, about two fifths recorded once. The source material was blood. The receptors shown here come from a human donor in good health.

This clonotype was counted only a few times. The CDR3 DNA reads as TGTGCCAGCAGGAGAAGCGACAATTCACCCCTCCACTTT. This gives the protein CASRRSDNSPLHF. This chain joins TRBV12-3 or TRBV12-4 and TRBJ1-6, with D hard to call. Between the trimmed V and J ends, which lost 6 bases and 7 bases, there was a span of 10 bases. This CDR3 comprises 13 residues.

The J gene is TRBJ2-1, the V gene TRBV7-6, with 7 bases identical to TRBD2. Germline CDR1 and CDR2: SGHVS and FNYEAQ. CDR3 length equals 16 residues. J gave up 4 bases and V 5 bases, and 11 bases lay outside the gene matches. The CDR3, as DNA: TGTGCCAGCAGCGAATCACGGGGACTACCGTACAATGAGCAGTTCTTC. This translates into CASSESRGLPYNEQFF.

This clonotype appeared a few times. The rearrangement joins TRBV6-1 to TRBJ2-4; D is ambiguous. The assigned J gene may be wrong: the sequence end matches TRBJ2-7 better. The germline V gene has CDR1 MNHNS and CDR2 SASEGT. The CDR3 length is 15 residues. The CDR3 here is CASSDRSLLSYEQYF. CDR3 DNA sequence: TGTGCCAGCAGTGATCGCAGCCTACTTTCCTACGAGCAGTACTTC.

The V and J genes are TRBV13 and TRBJ2-7; TRBD1 agrees at 10 bases. The CDR3 has 15 amino acids. The V and J ends lost 5 bases and 0 bases, in that order; junction bases with no gene match: 4. The germline gives CDR1 PRHDT, CDR2 FYEKMQ (reference sequence). For the CDR3, the DNA is TGTGCCAGCAGCGCTCGGGACAGGGGCTCCTACGAGCAGTACTTC. Its protein is CASSARDRGSYEQYF. The whole variable domain, remainder taken from reference TRBV13 and TRBJ2-7, is AAGVIQSPRHLIKEKRETATLKCYPIPRHDTVYWYQQGPGQDPQFLISFYEKMQSDKGSIPDRFSAQQFSDYHSELNMSSLELGDSALYFCASSARDRGSYEQYFGPGTRLTVT.

The rearrangement links TRBV12-3 or TRBV12-4 to TRBJ2-5; 8 nucleotides agree with TRBD1. The CDR3 consists of 13 residues. The trim removed 6 bases at V and 3 bases at J, leaving 3 bases unmatched. The DNA of the CDR3 is TGTGCCAGCAGGGGACAGGACGAAGAGACCCAGTACTTC. Its protein is CASRGQDEETQYF.

The rearrangement uses TRBV2 and TRBJ2-1; 12 bases agree with TRBD2. Germline trimming cut 7 bases from V and 7 bases from J; bases unmatched to any gene: 5. CDR3 size: 14 residues. CDR1 and CDR2 (germline): SNHLY, FYNNEI. CDR3 nucleotide sequence: TGTGCCAGCACTACTAGCGGGAGGATTAATGAGCAGTTCTTC. This encodes CASTTSGRINEQFF.

This clonotype came up once. The rearrangement joins TRBV7-8 to TRBJ2-4, with 9 bases matching TRBD2. Matching the DNA end better, TRBJ2-7 makes the J call doubtful. The CDR3 covers 15 residues. Germline V CDR1 and CDR2: SGHVS, FQNEAQ. For the CDR3, the DNA is TGTGCCAGCAGCTCCCTAGCGGGGTTATCCTACGAGCAGTACTTC. Its translation: CASSSLAGLSYEQYF.

J is TRBJ1-6 and V is TRBV12-3 or TRBV12-4; 7 bases line up with TRBD1. The ends lost 2 bases at V and 6 bases at J; junction bases unmatched: 4. The CDR3 has 15 amino acids. The CDR3 is CASSLWSGGNSPLHF. The DNA of the CDR3 is TGTGCCAGCAGTTTATGGTCAGGGGGTAATTCACCCCTCCACTTT.

The rearrangement joins TRBV15 to TRBJ2-5, with D unclear. Germline CDR1 reads LNHNV; CDR2 reads YYDKDF (reference sequence). CDR3 length: 16 amino acids. The V gene lost 0 bases and the J gene lost 4 bases, with 15 bases spanning the gap. CDR3 DNA: TGTGCCACCAGCAGAGATCGGAAAGGACGGTCAGAGACCCAGTACTTC. It yields the protein CATSRDRKGRSETQYF.

As for this clonotype: Mismatch with germline at one junction end may stem from a read error. The chain couples TRBV19 to TRBJ2-3; possible D gene TRBD2, 6 bases. The V gene's germline CDR1 is LNHDA and CDR2 SQIVND (reference sequence). CDR3 length equals 15 residues. CDR3 nucleotide sequence: TGTGCCTGTAGTCTTTCTCCGGGACTCACAGATACGCAGTATTTT. Translating it yields CACSLSPGLTDTQYF.

This chain joins TRBV9 and TRBJ1-1; D gene uncertain. Germline CDR1 reads SGDLS; CDR2 reads YYNGEE. V was clipped by 4 bases and J by 8 bases, with 18 bases between them. The CDR3 contains 14 residues. The chain's CDR3 is CASSSSGVTPEAFF. As DNA, the CDR3 is TGTGCCAGCAGCTCTAGCGGGGTGACCCCGGAAGCTTTCTTT.

The chain joins TRBV29-1 to TRBJ1-1; 8 nucleotides align to TRBD1. Per germline, CDR1 SQVTM and CDR2 ANQGSEA. This CDR3 region has 12 residues. J was trimmed by 11 bases and V by 7 bases; bases with no gene match: 12. The DNA for the CDR3 is TGCAGCGCTGCTGGTCAGGGGGCGACGGCTTTCTTT. Its translation: CSAAGQGATAFF.

The chain is built from TRBV12-3 or TRBV12-4 and TRBJ1-4; tentatively, D is TRBD1 (6 bases). The CDR3 spans 14 residues. With 3 bases removed from V and 6 bases from J, the gap between germline ends came to 11 bases. The chain's CDR3 is CASSFQGWYEKLFF. The CDR3 nucleotides read TGTGCCAGCAGTTTCCAGGGGTGGTATGAAAAACTGTTTTTT.

The genes are TRBV6-2 or TRBV6-3 and TRBJ1-4; D may be TRBD1 (6 bases). This CDR3 region has 15 residues. Germline assignment: CDR1 MNHEY and CDR2 SVGEGT. Between the trimmed V and J ends, which lost 0 bases and 8 bases, there was a span of 13 bases. CDR3 region: CASSYSMGAAEKLFF. CDR3 DNA sequence: TGTGCCAGCAGTTACTCGATGGGGGCTGCGGAAAAACTGTTTTTT.

The chain is built from TRBV29-1 and TRBJ2-4, with TRBD2 matching over 14 bases. The J call may be in error: the DNA end matches TRBJ2-7 better. CDR1 is SQVTM and CDR2 is ANQGSEA in the germline V gene. This CDR3 is 15 amino acids long. For the CDR3, the DNA is TGCAGCATCAGCGGACTAGCGGGGGGTTCCTACGAGCAGTACTTC. Translation gives CSISGLAGGSYEQYF.

To note about this clonotype: The junction shows a germline mismatch at one end, possibly a read error. The chain employs TRBV12-3 or TRBV12-4 and TRBJ2-5, with D possibly TRBD1 on 5 matching bases. This CDR3 is 13 amino acids long. The CDR3 loop is CTSRPTVQETQYF. The CDR3 DNA follows: TGTACCAGCAGGCCGACAGTCCAAGAGACCCAGTACTTC.

CDR3 DNA: TGTGCCAGCAGCCCTCAAAGGGGTCAGATTGTCTCCTACGAGCAGTACTTC. Its translation: CASSPQRGQIVSYEQYF. V is TRBV7-9 and J is TRBJ2-7, with a tentative D call TRBD1 (5 bases). Germline CDR1 SEHNR, CDR2 FQNEAQ (reference sequence). The CDR3 has 17 residues. Deletions cut 5 bases from V and 0 bases from J, with 20 bases between.

Only a few counts were recorded for this clonotype. V gene TRBV28 combines with J gene TRBJ2-4; D is perhaps TRBD1 (6 bases). Germline V lookup: CDR1 MDHEN, CDR2 SYDVKM. The length of the CDR3 is 14 residues. Deletions cut 6 bases from V and 13 bases from J, with 22 bases between. The CDR3 loop reads CASSLIQGSWEQYF. The CDR3 nucleotides read TGTGCCAGCAGCCTCATACAGGGTTCGTGGGAGCAGTACTTC.

In its sample, this clonotype was seen a few times. The chain has TRBV6-2 or TRBV6-3 and TRBJ2-1; a possible D gene is TRBD1 (6 bases). The V and J ends lost 6 bases and 7 bases respectively, with 13 bases between them. The CDR3 has 13 residues. CDR1 and CDR2 from the germline V gene are MNHEY and SVGEGT. The CDR3 bases are TGTGCCAGCAGACCGCTAGGGACAAATGAGCAGTTCTTC. Its translation: CASRPLGTNEQFF.

This clonotype appeared a few times. V is TRBV7-9 and J is TRBJ1-1; no clear D. This CDR3 has 13 amino acids. The V gene's germline CDR1 is SEHNR and CDR2 FQNEAQ (reference sequence). V was cut by 2 bases and J by 6 bases, with 10 bases left in between. The CDR3 sequence: CASSLPMGPEAFF. The CDR3 bases are TGTGCCAGCAGCTTACCAATGGGCCCTGAAGCTTTCTTT.

Concerning this clonotype: A much larger clone differs from this one at a single base, so this may be a read error. The genes are TRBV20-1 and TRBJ2-1; 8 bases map to TRBD1. After removal of 1 base from V and 10 bases from J, the junction contained 9 bases not matched to a gene. The CDR3 loop spans 14 amino acids. Germline V CDR1 and CDR2: DFQATT, SNEGSKA (reference sequence). CDR3 nucleotides: TGCAGTGCTAGAGCTGGGACAGGTATCTACGAGCAGTTCTTC. This encodes CSARAGTGIYEQFF.

CDR3 bases: TGTGCCAGCCGGTACAGGGAAACTGAAGCTTTCTTT. As protein: CASRYRETEAFF. The chain couples TRBV12-3 or TRBV12-4 to TRBJ1-1, with D possibly matching TRBD1 (6 bases). V lost 8 bases to trimming and J lost 5 bases, with 12 bases between them. The CDR3 has 12 residues.

The chain combines TRBV5-1 with TRBJ2-1, with a weak D call TRBD2 (6 bases). The CDR3 has 16 amino acids. Trimming pared 4 bases from V and 3 bases from J, leaving 17 bases between. Germline loops: CDR1 SGHRS, CDR2 YFSETQ. The CDR3 protein is CASSTSLGGFYNEQFF. CDR3 bases: TGCGCCAGCAGCACAAGTCTCGGAGGGTTCTACAATGAGCAGTTCTTC.

A word on this clonotype: Lacking the conserved final phenylalanine or tryptophan, this CDR3 likely reflects a read error. The gene calls are TRBV29-1 and TRBJ1-1, with D uncertain. The CDR3 extends over 14 amino acids. Germline V gene lookup returns CDR1 SQVTM and CDR2 ANQGSEA. The DNA for the CDR3 is TGCAGCGCGTACGGGGTCACCGTGAACGCTGAAGCTTTCTGT. Translating it yields CSAYGVTVNAEAFC.